This T cell receptor (beta chain) derives from a study of blood T cells in healthy people across ages. Regarding the study as a whole: Per million T cells, TCR beta diversity dropped about linearly as age rose.

Remarks on this clonotype: As yet, its antigen is unknown.

The germline CDR1 and CDR2 sequences are LNHDA and SQIVND (reference sequence). Trimming left V 7 bases short and J 3 bases short, with 13 bases between. This CDR3 contains 14 residues. RNA extraction gave at least 5 micrograms of total RNA per sample. A second PCR of 7 to 11 cycles used a sample-barcoded 5' primer and a J-beta primer mix. TCRdb re-derived calls from the 5' RACE reads in MiXCR, one entry per CDR3 protein. The repertoire consists of about 930,000 distinct CDR3 sequences, with roughly 28% occurring once and the leading ten covering roughly 10%. The same sample was also studied in work on T cells of mothers and their children. This second study says: Over 9.5 million reads per mother and roughly 3 million per child were obtained. The effect of thymic selection on TCR recombination output is similar between related and unrelated pairs.

The receptor comes from a woman in her forties in good health. The rearrangement uses TRBV19 and TRBJ2-4; D call uncertain. What was sequenced was blood. The CDR3, as DNA: TGTGCCAGTAATACCGGGTTAGTCAAAAACATTCAGTACTTC. Its translation is CASNTGLVKNIQYF. Combining the CDR3 with reference TRBV19 and TRBJ2-4 gives the whole variable domain DGGITQSPKYLFRKEGQNVTLSCEQNLNHDAMYWYRQDPGQGLRLIYYSQIVNDFQKGDIAEGYSVSREKKESFPLTVTSAQKNPTAFYLCASNTGLVKNIQYFGAGTRLSVL.